The 30 T cell receptor beta chains below all came from one sample that was sequenced in a study of metastatic and nonmetastatic thyroid tumors. From the PCR reads, TCRdb re-called clones with MiXCR. This table has about 93,000 clones, roughly 13% appearing once. Each patient went into thyroid surgery without having received any treatment. Sequencing was done on a sample of blood. The receptors stem from a female donor with papillary thyroid cancer or a benign thyroid nodule (not recorded which). Some clones in this sample may be carry-over from other donors' samples.

Remarks on this clone: Other DNA variants within this sample encode the same CDR3. V is TRBV6-1 and J is TRBJ1-5, with TRBD1 identical over 8 bases. CDR1 is MNHNS and CDR2 is SASEGT in the germline V gene. V trimming: 6 bases; J trimming: 4 bases; junction bases outside the gene matches: 5. The CDR3 length is 14 residues. The chain's CDR3 is CASRETGVNQPQHF. The DNA for the CDR3 is TGTGCCAGCAGAGAGACAGGGGTGAATCAGCCCCAGCATTTT.

This clone was seen more than once but under ten times. The V gene is TRBV28, the J gene TRBJ2-2; 7 positions match TRBD2. The CDR3 sequence is 16 residues long. Trimming removed 6 bases from V and 4 bases from J; junction bases left unmatched: 11. Germline V gene lookup returns CDR1 MDHEN and CDR2 SYDVKM. This CDR3 is CASSLTGGSGTGELFF. The CDR3 DNA is TGTGCCAGCAGCTTAACGGGCGGGAGTGGCACCGGGGAGCTGTTTTTT.

This clone was recorded at least ten times. The rearrangement uses TRBV7-9 and TRBJ1-1; possible D gene TRBD1, 5 bases. The V gene lost 3 bases and the J gene lost 11 bases, with 16 bases spanning the gap. The CDR3 is 13 amino acids. Germline CDR1 is SEHNR and CDR2 is FQNEAQ (reference sequence). The CDR3 region is CASSFRSGAGAFF. The CDR3 DNA reads as TGTGCCAGCAGCTTTCGGAGTGGCGCAGGGGCTTTCTTT.

This clone showed up many times. This same CDR3 is encoded by further DNA sequences in the sample. The genes are TRBV27 and TRBJ2-3; no clear D. The CDR3 covers 15 residues. Per the germline V gene, CDR1 is MNHEY and CDR2 is SMNVEV (reference sequence). Trimming cost V 1 base and J 1 base, with 9 bases left between them. CDR3 sequence: CASSLLDGRTDTQYF. The CDR3 DNA follows: TGTGCCAGCAGTTTATTGGACGGACGCACAGATACGCAGTATTTT.

This clone was observed at least ten times. V gene TRBV29-1 combines with J gene TRBJ1-1, with D possibly TRBD1 on 6 matching bases. With 0 bases removed from V and 8 bases from J, the gap between germline ends came to 13 bases. Germline V lookup: CDR1 SQVTM, CDR2 ANQGSEA. The CDR3 loop spans 13 amino acids. CDR3 nucleotide sequence: TGCAGCGTTGAAGATAATCCCGGGACAGAAGCTTTCTTT. As protein: CSVEDNPGTEAFF.

The rearrangement uses TRBV18 and TRBJ1-6; D might be TRBD1 (6 bases). CDR3 size: 14 residues. CDR1 is KGHSH, CDR2 LQKENI, per germline. With 6 bases removed from V and 4 bases from J, the gap between germline ends came to 10 bases. The CDR3 nucleotides read TGTGCCAGCTCGAGGGACAAATATAATTCACCCCTCCACTTT. Translated: CASSRDKYNSPLHF.

This clone was seen a handful of times. The chain is built from TRBV16 and TRBJ1-1, with a tentative D call TRBD1 (5 bases). CDR1 and CDR2 (germline): KGHSY, FQNENV. Between the trimmed V and J ends, which lost 4 bases and 8 bases, there was a span of 11 bases. This CDR3 contains 12 residues. The CDR3 is CASSLRTYEAFF. CDR3 DNA sequence: TGTGCCAGCAGCCTCAGGACATACGAAGCTTTCTTT.

This clone was detected ten times or more. This CDR3 is CSAPRGVEDTQYF. In nucleotides, the CDR3 is TGCAGTGCCCCTCGCGGGGTGGAAGATACGCAGTATTTT. The chain couples TRBV20-1 to TRBJ2-3; D is perhaps TRBD2 (6 bases). V gave up 6 bases and J gave up 5 bases, with 15 bases separating them. Germline V gene lookup returns CDR1 DFQATT and CDR2 SNEGSKA (reference sequence). The CDR3 length is 13 residues.

The chain has TRBV20-1 and TRBJ2-1; D perhaps matches TRBD2 (5 bases). The CDR3 has 12 residues. Per germline, CDR1 DFQATT and CDR2 SNEGSKA (reference sequence). Trimming removed 6 bases at V and 12 bases at J, with 18 bases between. The CDR3 sequence: CSASPIEGGQFF. CDR3 coding DNA: TGCAGTGCGAGCCCTATCGAGGGTGGGCAGTTCTTC.

The chain links TRBV5-1 to TRBJ1-5, with D unresolved. In germline, CDR1 is SGHRS, CDR2 YFSETQ. The ends were cut back, 0 bases at V and 9 bases at J, with 16 bases in the middle. The CDR3 is made up of 15 amino acids. CDR3 sequence (DNA): TGCGCCAGCAGCTTGGCCCCGGGAACGACGGGGCCCCAGCATTTT. It yields the protein CASSLAPGTTGPQHF.

This clone has at least ten counts. The chain uses TRBV5-1 and TRBJ2-1, with 9 bases aligning to TRBD2. The CDR3 contains 15 residues. The J segment lost 4 bases and the V segment lost 4 bases, leaving 6 bases of the junction unmatched. Germline V lookup: CDR1 SGHRS, CDR2 YFSETQ. CDR3 sequence (DNA): TGCGCCAGCAGCACCGGGACTAGCTCTTACAATGAGCAGTTCTTC. Protein product: CASSTGTSSYNEQFF.

At least ten counts were recorded for this clone. The CDR3 loop is CASSPGTGGNSPLHF. Written as DNA, the CDR3 is TGTGCCAGCAGCCCCGGGACAGGAGGGAATTCACCCCTCCACTTT. V and J are TRBV7-2 and TRBJ1-6, with 8 bases aligning to TRBD1. The trim removed 5 bases at V and 7 bases at J, leaving 7 bases unmatched. Looked up from germline, CDR1 is SGHTA and CDR2 is FQGNSA. This CDR3 has 15 amino acids.

This clone was counted a single time. A much larger clone is a single base away; this may be a read error. The identical CDR3 is also encoded by other nucleotide sequences in the sample. This CDR3 reads CASSQASRTYEQCF. CDR3 coding DNA: TGCGCCAGCAGCCAAGCTTCCCGGACCTACGAGCAGTGCTTC. The chain joins TRBV4-1 to TRBJ2-7; D gene unclear. The germline V gene encodes CDR1 MGHRA and CDR2 YSYEKL. The CDR3 extends over 14 amino acids.

This clone was observed at least ten times. The same CDR3 arises from other DNA sequences in this sample as well. The chain uses TRBV9 and TRBJ2-6, with D unresolved. V was trimmed by 2 bases and J by 4 bases, leaving 10 bases between them. The germline gives CDR1 SGDLS, CDR2 YYNGEE. This CDR3 spans 15 amino acids. The CDR3 loop is CASSVGGSGANVLTF. In DNA form, the CDR3 reads TGTGCCAGCAGCGTCGGTGGGTCCGGGGCCAACGTCCTGACTTTC.

This clone was seen a few times. The genes are TRBV28 and TRBJ1-5; D remains ambiguous. This CDR3 is 12 amino acids long. Germline assignment: CDR1 MDHEN and CDR2 SYDVKM. V was trimmed by 2 bases and J by 9 bases, leaving 8 bases between them. In DNA, the CDR3 is TGTGCCAGCAGTTTACCCGATTTGCCCCAGCATTTT. This codes for CASSLPDLPQHF.

Comments on this clone: Germline and junction disagree at one end, which may indicate a read error. This chain connects TRBV9 to TRBJ2-3; 10 bases fit TRBD2. The CDR3 totals 17 residues. Germline V gene sequence: CDR1 SGDLS, CDR2 YYNGEE. CDR3 protein: CASSVDRAAGGSDTKYF. The CDR3 DNA follows: TGTGCCAGCAGCGTTGACCGGGCAGCGGGAGGGTCAGATACGAAGTATTTT.

The sample holds many counts of this clone. The genes are TRBV7-3 and TRBJ2-3; 8 nucleotides match TRBD1. The CDR3 contains 16 residues. Looked up from germline, CDR1 is SGHTA and CDR2 is FQGTGA. Trimming removed 1 base from V and 4 bases from J; junction bases left unmatched: 7. The CDR3 bases are TGTGCCAGCAGCTTAAGGACAGGGATCGGGGCAGATACGCAGTATTTT. This translates into CASSLRTGIGADTQYF.

In this sample, this clone turned up many times. The chain uses TRBV20-1 and TRBJ1-1; possible D gene TRBD1, 6 bases. The CDR3 spans 14 residues. CDR1 and CDR2 from the germline V gene are DFQATT and SNEGSKA (reference sequence). V was trimmed by 4 bases and J by 1 base, leaving 13 bases between them. The CDR3 DNA reads as TGCAGTGCTACCGAGGGGGTTGGGAACACTGAAGCTTTCTTT. Translating gives CSATEGVGNTEAFF.

This clone was seen repeatedly, ten times or more. The chain carries TRBV14 and TRBJ2-7; TRBD2 matches 7 bases. In germline, CDR1 is SGHDN, CDR2 FVKESK. The CDR3 has 16 residues. V lost 3 bases, J lost 4 bases, and 12 bases stayed unmatched. CDR3 nucleotides: TGTGCCAGCAGCCAGTTACAGGTAGCGGGCAATTACGAGCAGTACTTC. Amino acids: CASSQLQVAGNYEQYF.

J is TRBJ1-4 and V is TRBV5-1; 9 bases line up with TRBD1. The trim removed 3 bases at V and 4 bases at J, leaving 7 bases unmatched. CDR3 length: 16 residues. Per the germline V gene, CDR1 is SGHRS and CDR2 is YFSETQ. Here the CDR3 reads CASSSDPGQGNEKLFF. The CDR3 DNA reads as TGCGCCAGCAGCTCCGATCCGGGACAGGGTAATGAAAAACTGTTTTTT.

This clone was seen repeatedly, ten times or more. The sample holds other DNA sequences that translate to the same CDR3. The V call is TRBV2, the J call TRBJ2-1, with no clear D. Germline CDR1 is SNHLY and CDR2 is FYNNEI. The V end was cut by 7 bases, the J end by 5 bases, with 9 bases between. The CDR3 runs 12 residues. In DNA, the CDR3 is TGTGCCAGCACGGTTCCGGACAATGAGCAGTTCTTC. It is translated as CASTVPDNEQFF.

In this sample, this clone turned up many times. The chain couples TRBV4-1 to TRBJ1-5; D is ambiguous. The CDR3 contains 14 residues. Trimming stripped 1 base from V and 4 bases from J, with 8 bases between. Germline V gives CDR1 MGHRA, CDR2 YSYEKL. CDR3 DNA: TGCGCCAGCAGCCAAGTTAAAGGGAATCAGCCCCAGCATTTT. Translating gives CASSQVKGNQPQHF.

This clone turned up a few times. A read error may be the cause here, since a much bigger clone is one base away. In the same sample, other DNA sequences code for this CDR3. This chain links TRBV20-1 with TRBJ2-2, with TRBD2 as a possible D gene (5 bases). The CDR3 runs 14 residues. Germline assignment: CDR1 DFQATT and CDR2 SNEGSKA (reference sequence). The CDR3 DNA is TGCAGCGCTAGAGATCAACGGGAAACCGGGGAGCTGTTTTTT. This gives the protein CSARDQRETGELFF.

This clone was observed at least ten times. V usage is TRBV28 and J usage is TRBJ1-2, with D unresolved. The CDR3 spans 14 residues. Germline CDR1 MDHEN, CDR2 SYDVKM. V was shortened by 4 bases and J by 4 bases, with 13 bases between the two germline ends. Written as DNA, the CDR3 is TGTGCCAGCAGTTCCTCATCGCAGAGCTATGGCTACACCTTC. Translated: CASSSSSQSYGYTF.

This clone has at least ten counts. The CDR3 here is CAWSPARLGELFF. The CDR3 DNA reads TGTGCCTGGAGTCCCGCAAGACTTGGGGAGCTGTTTTTT. The V and J genes are TRBV30 and TRBJ2-2; no reliable D call. Germline CDR1 and CDR2: GTSNPN and SVGIG (reference sequence). CDR3 length: 13 residues. V was cut by 2 bases and J by 8 bases, with 12 bases left in between.

This clone came up many times. The V gene is TRBV20-1, the J gene TRBJ2-3; 7 bases align to TRBD1. The junction had 7 bases not matched to a gene; V was cut back by 3 bases and J by 4 bases. Germline values: CDR1 DFQATT, CDR2 SNEGSKA (reference sequence). The CDR3 is 14 amino acids. The CDR3 coding sequence is TGCAGTGCTAGGAAGGGGGCCGGGGCAGATACGCAGTATTTT. This gives the protein CSARKGAGADTQYF.

This clone was seen repeatedly, ten times or more. The V and J genes are TRBV7-2 and TRBJ2-7; D may be TRBD1 (5 bases). Germline CDR1 SGHTA, CDR2 FQGNSA. V was shortened by 3 bases and J by 5 bases, with 14 bases between the two germline ends. The CDR3 runs to 14 residues. As DNA, the CDR3 is TGTGCCAGCAGCTTTGGGCGACAGTCGAACGAGCAGTACTTC. It codes for CASSFGRQSNEQYF.

This clone was seen a few times. This sequence may be a read error, since a much larger clone differs from it by one base. This chain uses TRBV30 with TRBJ2-4; perhaps TRBD2 as D (5 bases). There are 15 residues in the CDR3. The germline CDR1 and CDR2 sequences are GTSNPN and SVGIG (reference sequence). CDR3 protein: CAGSAQYSAKNIQYF. The CDR3 bases are TGTGCCGGGAGTGCACAGTATTCCGCCAAAAACATTCAGTACTTC. Drawing the rest from reference TRBV30 and TRBJ2-4, the complete variable domain is SQTIHQWPATLVQPVGSPLSLECTVEGTSNPNLYWYRQAAGRGLQLLFYSVGIGQISSEVPQNLSASRPQDRQFILSSKKLLLSDSGFYLCAGSAQYSAKNIQYFGAGTRLSVL.

This clone was detected many times. V gene TRBV4-3 combines with J gene TRBJ2-7; D is ambiguous. Germline loops: CDR1 LGHNA, CDR2 YSLEER. CDR3 length: 16 amino acids. The V gene lost 2 bases and the J gene lost 3 bases, with 17 bases spanning the gap. The CDR3 reads CASSQLHGSVHYEQYF. CDR3 nucleotide sequence: TGCGCCAGCAGCCAACTACACGGATCCGTCCACTACGAGCAGTACTTC.

A note on this clone: This may come from a read error, since a much larger clone is one base off. This chain links TRBV9 with TRBJ2-1, with 7 bases matching TRBD1. Germline CDR1 reads SGDLS; CDR2 reads YYNGEE. This CDR3 region has 13 residues. V shed 4 bases and J 10 bases; nucleotides not matched to a gene: 8. The CDR3 loop is CASSSPPGQEQFF. The CDR3 region has the DNA TGTGCCAGCAGCTCACCACCGGGACAGGAGCAGTTCTTC. The full variable domain, its missing parts supplied by reference TRBV9 and TRBJ2-1, is DSGVTQTPKHLITATGQRVTLRCSPRSGDLSVYWYQQSLDQGLQFLIQYYNGEERAKGNILERFSAQQFPDLHSELNLSSLELGDSALYFCASSSPPGQEQFFGPGTRLTVL.